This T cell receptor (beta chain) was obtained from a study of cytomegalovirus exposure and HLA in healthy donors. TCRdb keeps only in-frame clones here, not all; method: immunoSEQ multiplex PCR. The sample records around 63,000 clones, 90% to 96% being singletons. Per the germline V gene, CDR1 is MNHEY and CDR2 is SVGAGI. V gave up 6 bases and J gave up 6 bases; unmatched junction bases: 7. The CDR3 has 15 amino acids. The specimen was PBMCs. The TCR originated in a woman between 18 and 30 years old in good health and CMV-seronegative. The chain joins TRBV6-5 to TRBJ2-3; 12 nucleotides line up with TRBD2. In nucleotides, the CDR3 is TGTGCCAGCAGCTCACTAGCGGGAGGTAGGGATACGCAGTATTTT. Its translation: CASSSLAGGRDTQYF.